This T cell receptor beta chain was identified during a study of early T cells in non-severe SARS-CoV-2 infection. In the study overall: Unsorted whole-blood RNA was sequenced in bulk, leaving chains unpaired. General study points: Reliance on VDJdb matching favored anti-spike CD8 responses; private and CD4 specificities were missed.

Trimming took off 5 bases at V and 4 bases at J, with 17 bases between the two ends. CDR3 size: 15 residues. Unique molecular identifiers (one per individual cDNA molecule) were attached. In TCRdb, the 5' RACE reads were re-called with MiXCR into one record per CDR3 protein. The sample lists some 77,000 distinct CDR3 sequences; over 4% were seen once. This clonotype was picked up many times. The antigen is undetermined. The chain combines TRBV12-3 or TRBV12-4 with TRBJ1-2; D is undetermined. This clonotype was obtained from an adult who was a healthcare worker with PCR-confirmed SARS-CoV-2 infection or an uninfected control (not recorded which). The source was whole blood, collected at baseline. CDR3 in DNA: TGTGCCAGCAGTGTAGACGGGGAAATGGGCTATGGCTACACCTTC. Translating it yields CASSVDGEMGYGYTF.